These 29 T cell receptor beta chains came from one sample sequenced in a study of patients and donors after allogeneic stem cell transplantation. One entry per CDR3 protein, called by TCRdb with MiXCR from the RT-PCR reads. The data show some 880,000 distinct CDR3 sequences, under 20% seen once. The sample was blood, either unsorted or a sorted T cell fraction (not recorded which). The origin of the receptors is a human donor who was either an allogeneic HSCT recipient or a stem cell or donor lymphocyte infusion donor (not recorded which). It is not recorded whose cells these are; they may come from a transplant donor.

This clonotype has ten or more counts. The V call is TRBV12-3 or TRBV12-4, the J call TRBJ1-6; no clear D. The CDR3 has 13 residues. Trimming took off 3 bases at V and 10 bases at J, with 10 bases between the two ends. The CDR3 spells CASSFRVDSPLHF. The CDR3 DNA follows: TGTGCCAGCAGTTTCCGGGTCGACTCACCCCTCCACTTT.

This clonotype has only a few counts. This chain uses TRBV20-1 with TRBJ2-5, with TRBD2 identical over 12 bases. The CDR3 totals 15 residues. The J segment lost 3 bases and the V segment lost 3 bases, leaving 5 bases of the junction unmatched. CDR1 and CDR2 (germline): DFQATT, SNEGSKA (reference sequence). The CDR3 protein is CSASRTSGVEETQYF. The CDR3 nucleotides are TGCAGTGCTAGTAGGACTAGCGGGGTAGAAGAGACCCAGTACTTC.

This clonotype was seen at least ten times. The chain recombines TRBV12-3 or TRBV12-4 with TRBJ2-3, with 7 bases fitting TRBD1. This CDR3 has 16 amino acids. J lost 8 bases, V lost 3 bases, and 14 bases had no gene match. Here the CDR3 DNA reads TGTGCCAGCAGTTTTTGGGCGGTGACAGGGAGCGGTACGCAGTATTTT. Translated: CASSFWAVTGSGTQYF.

This clonotype was detected only a few times. The V gene is TRBV5-1, the J gene TRBJ2-7; TRBD1 is a possible D gene (5 bases). The CDR3 is made up of 12 amino acids. Per germline, CDR1 SGHRS and CDR2 YFSETQ. Trimming removed 2 bases from V and 7 bases from J, with 10 bases in between. The CDR3 protein is CASSLRSGEQYF. In DNA, the CDR3 is TGCGCCAGCAGCTTACGCTCAGGGGAGCAGTACTTC.

This sequence joins TRBV7-2 and TRBJ2-7, with a weak D call TRBD1 (6 bases). This CDR3 comprises 11 residues. The germline CDR1 and CDR2 sequences are SGHTA and FQGNSA. The V and J ends lost 3 bases and 9 bases respectively, with 9 bases between them. This CDR3 is CASSLTGWQYF. The CDR3 DNA reads as TGTGCCAGCAGCTTGACAGGCTGGCAGTACTTC.

This clonotype was seen many times. The chain carries TRBV12-3 or TRBV12-4 and TRBJ2-1, with TRBD2 matching 15 bases. With 5 bases clipped from V and 3 bases from J, the junction kept 5 bases outside the gene matches. The CDR3 length is 17 residues. CDR3 DNA sequence: TGTGCCAGCAGTGTGGGACTAGCGGGGGGACTCTACAATGAGCAGTTCTTC. Encoded protein: CASSVGLAGGLYNEQFF.

This CDR3 reads CASSPPGTEDPDTQYF. In DNA form, the CDR3 reads TGTGCCAGCAGCCCACCCGGGACAGAAGATCCGGATACGCAGTATTTT. This chain connects TRBV12-3 or TRBV12-4 to TRBJ2-3; 7 bases match TRBD1. V gave up 6 bases and J gave up 6 bases; unmatched junction bases: 15. The CDR3 length is 16 residues.

This chain uses TRBV18 with TRBJ2-5, with D possibly called TRBD1 or TRBD2 (5 bases each). The CDR3 totals 15 residues. The germline V and J ends were trimmed by 0 bases and 1 base, with 9 bases remaining between them. Germline CDR1 and CDR2: KGHSH and LQKENI. The CDR3 sequence is CASSPPMGTQETQYF. CDR3 DNA sequence: TGTGCCAGCTCACCACCTATGGGGACCCAAGAGACCCAGTACTTC.

This clonotype was detected a few times. This rearrangement joins TRBV5-1 to TRBJ2-2; maybe TRBD2 (5 bases). V lost 5 bases to trimming and J lost 2 bases, with 13 bases between them. The CDR3 runs 15 residues. CDR1 and CDR2 from the germline V gene are SGHRS and YFSETQ. CDR3 nucleotides: TGCGCCAGCAGAAGGGTAGCGACCAACACCGGGGAGCTGTTTTTT. As protein: CASRRVATNTGELFF. Full variable domain (rest looked up from reference TRBV5-1 and TRBJ2-2): KAGVTQTPRYLIKTRGQQVTLSCSPISGHRSVSWYQQTPGQGLQFLFEYFSETQRNKGNFPGRFSGRQFSNSRSEMNVSTLELGDSALYLCASRRVATNTGELFFGEGSRLTVL.

Many counts were recorded for this clonotype. The chain links TRBV12-3 or TRBV12-4 to TRBJ1-1; D is undetermined. The CDR3 sequence is 13 residues long. V lost 6 bases and J 7 bases, leaving 15 bases between the germline ends. DNA for the CDR3: TGTGCCAGCAGCCAGTACATGGGTAATGAAGCTTTCTTT. It yields the protein CASSQYMGNEAFF.

Here the CDR3 DNA reads TGTGCCAGCAGTTCCATCCAGGGGACGGTGAGGGAGACCCAGTACTTC. It encodes CASSSIQGTVRETQYF. J is TRBJ2-5 and V is TRBV7-8, with D possibly matching TRBD1 (6 bases). CDR1 is SGHVS, CDR2 FQNEAQ, per germline. V was trimmed by 6 bases and J by 5 bases, leaving 22 bases between them. This CDR3 spans 16 amino acids. Complete variable domain (other parts from reference TRBV7-8 and TRBJ2-5): GAGVSQSPRYKVAKRGQDVALRCDPISGHVSLFWYQQALGQGPEFLTYFQNEAQLDKSGLPSDRFFAERPEGSVSTLKIQRTQQEDSAVYLCASSSIQGTVRETQYFGPGTRLLVL.

This chain's CDR3 is CASSTQGQNTEAFF. CDR3 nucleotide sequence: TGTGCCAGCAGCACTCAGGGACAGAACACTGAAGCTTTCTTT. The rearrangement joins TRBV11-3 to TRBJ1-1; D is possibly TRBD1 (6 bases). Germline V gene sequence: CDR1 SGHNT, CDR2 YENEEA. This CDR3 is 14 amino acids long. V was clipped by 5 bases and J by 1 base, with 11 bases between them.

This clonotype was found a few times. The chain joins TRBV12-3 or TRBV12-4 to TRBJ2-7, with D possibly being TRBD1 or TRBD2 (5 bases each). CDR3 length: 14 amino acids. V was clipped by 3 bases and J by 6 bases, with 15 bases between them. CDR3 sequence: CASSLRGFFSEQYF. CDR3 sequence (DNA): TGTGCCAGCAGTTTGAGGGGCTTTTTTTCCGAGCAGTACTTC.

This rearrangement joins TRBV4-1 to TRBJ1-2; TRBD1 is a possible D gene (5 bases). The germline V and J ends were trimmed by 6 bases and 2 bases, with 19 bases remaining between them. The CDR3 contains 16 residues. Germline CDR1 is MGHRA and CDR2 is YSYEKL. The CDR3 loop reads CASSGVQGKTNYGYTF. CDR3 DNA: TGCGCCAGCAGTGGCGTGCAGGGAAAAACAAACTATGGCTACACCTTC.

The chain links TRBV29-1 to TRBJ1-2; D remains ambiguous. Germline V gives CDR1 SQVTM, CDR2 ANQGSEA. V lost 3 bases and J 4 bases, leaving 12 bases between the germline ends. The CDR3 loop spans 13 amino acids. Written as DNA, the CDR3 is TGCAGCGTTGACATGGCTCGTGGCTATGGCTACACCTTC. Amino acid sequence: CSVDMARGYGYTF.

This rearrangement joins TRBV10-3 to TRBJ1-2; 9 bases match TRBD1. The V and J ends lost 6 bases and 3 bases, in that order; junction bases with no gene match: 2. The germline gives CDR1 ENHRY, CDR2 SYGVKD. The CDR3 has 13 amino acids. DNA of the CDR3: TGTGCCATCAGGAGGACAGGGGACTATGGCTACACCTTC. This codes for CAIRRTGDYGYTF.

Ten or more counts support this clonotype. This chain links TRBV11-2 with TRBJ2-1; 7 bases are a match to TRBD2. This CDR3 region has 16 residues. The V segment lost 6 bases and the J segment 2 bases; nucleotides outside the gene matches: 10. The germline V gene encodes CDR1 SGHAT and CDR2 FQNNGV. The CDR3 protein is CASRPASGPPYNEQFF. CDR3 DNA: TGTGCCAGCAGACCCGCTAGCGGACCTCCCTACAATGAGCAGTTCTTC. Filled out from reference TRBV11-2 and TRBJ2-1, the complete variable domain reads EAGVAQSPRYKIIEKRQSVAFWCNPISGHATLYWYQQILGQGPKLLIQFQNNGVVDDSQLPKDRFSAERLKGVDSTLKIQPAKLEDSAVYLCASRPASGPPYNEQFFGPGTRLTVL.

The rearrangement joins TRBV5-1 to TRBJ2-3; D is unresolved. The CDR3 spans 16 residues. V lost 2 bases, J lost 0 bases, and 13 bases lay in between. The V gene's germline CDR1 is SGHRS and CDR2 YFSETQ. Here the CDR3 DNA reads TGCGCCAGCAGCTTCTCCTTCGGTTCTAGCACAGATACGCAGTATTTT. It yields the protein CASSFSFGSSTDTQYF.

This clonotype was found a few times. V and J are TRBV30 and TRBJ2-7; D is unclear. Trimming took 3 bases from V and 1 from J, leaving 7 bases between them. Germline CDR1 is GTSNPN and CDR2 is SVGIG (reference sequence). This CDR3 is built from 12 residues. CDR3 sequence: CAWSALSYEQYF. The CDR3, as DNA: TGTGCCTGGAGCGCGCTTTCCTACGAGCAGTACTTC. The variable domain in full, completed from reference TRBV30 and TRBJ2-7, reads SQTIHQWPATLVQPVGSPLSLECTVEGTSNPNLYWYRQAAGRGLQLLFYSVGIGQISSEVPQNLSASRPQDRQFILSSKKLLLSDSGFYLCAWSALSYEQYFGPGTRLTVT.

This rearrangement joins TRBV27 to TRBJ1-5; D is uncertain. The V gene lost 5 bases and the J gene lost 4 bases, with 15 bases spanning the gap. The length of the CDR3 is 15 residues. Germline V CDR1 and CDR2: MNHEY, SMNVEV (reference sequence). CDR3 amino acids: CASSTLSGNNQPQHF. CDR3 nucleotides: TGTGCCAGCAGTACCCTTTCGGGCAATAATCAGCCCCAGCATTTT.

This clonotype showed up just a few times. V and J are TRBV3-1 and TRBJ2-1, with a tentative D call TRBD2 (6 bases). V lost 4 bases to trimming and J lost 9 bases, with 13 bases between them. The CDR3 loop spans 13 amino acids. From germline, CDR1 is LGHDT and CDR2 YNNKEL (reference sequence). Written as DNA, the CDR3 is TGTGCCAGCAGCCGGGCGGGACTGATTGAGCAGTTCTTC. Translating gives CASSRAGLIEQFF.

For the CDR3, the DNA is TGTGCCATCAGTGACTTCTTTGGAGTAACCCAAGAGACCCAGTACTTC. Amino acid sequence: CAISDFFGVTQETQYF. The V and J genes are TRBV10-3 and TRBJ2-5; D unclear. Deletions cut 3 bases from V and 1 base from J, with 15 bases between. The CDR3 runs to 16 residues. CDR1 is ENHRY and CDR2 is SYGVKD in the germline V gene.

This clonotype occurred once. One end of the junction varies from germline; a read error may be responsible. The V and J genes are TRBV7-3 and TRBJ2-3; 11 nucleotides match TRBD2. The CDR3 is 16 amino acids. Per the germline V gene, CDR1 is SGHTA and CDR2 is FQGTGA. The CDR3 nucleotides are TGTGCCAGCAGCTTGGGGACTAGCGGCACCACCAATACGCGGTATTTT. It encodes CASSLGTSGTTNTRYF.

The V and J genes are TRBV20-1 and TRBJ2-7; 7 bases map to TRBD1. The CDR3 length is 12 residues. The V gene's germline CDR1 is DFQATT and CDR2 SNEGSKA (reference sequence). After removal of 6 bases from V and 4 bases from J, the junction contained 6 bases not matched to a gene. The CDR3 sequence: CSAQDRRYEQYF. The CDR3 DNA reads as TGCAGTGCACAGGACAGGCGGTACGAGCAGTACTTC.

V and J are TRBV15 and TRBJ2-6; D remains unclear. V lost 3 bases, J lost 0 bases, and 12 bases lay in between. CDR1 LNHNV and CDR2 YYDKDF come from the germline V gene (reference sequence). This CDR3 comprises 17 residues. The DNA for the CDR3 is TGTGCCACCAGCAGGGGTCGTGGGAACTCTGGGGCCAACGTCCTGACTTTC. Translation gives CATSRGRGNSGANVLTF. Complete variable domain (other parts from reference TRBV15 and TRBJ2-6): DAMVIQNPRYQVTQFGKPVTLSCSQTLNHNVMYWYQQKSSQAPKLLFHYYDKDFNNEADTPDNFQSRRPNTSFCFLDIRSPGLGDTAMYLCATSRGRGNSGANVLTFGAGSRLTVL.

The CDR3 region is CSVDRAGGKETQYF. CDR3 DNA: TGCAGCGTTGACAGAGCGGGGGGAAAAGAGACCCAGTACTTC. The V gene is TRBV29-1, the J gene TRBJ2-5; 9 nucleotides align to TRBD2. The junction had 5 bases not matched to a gene; V was cut back by 3 bases and J by 3 bases. CDR3 length: 14 residues. CDR1 and CDR2 (germline): SQVTM, ANQGSEA.

This clonotype was seen only a few times. V is TRBV21-1 and J is TRBJ2-3; the table calls TRBD1, which could not be checked here. TRBV21-1 constitutes a pseudogene. This CDR3 is built from 15 residues. CDR3 in amino acids: CASSKVATVTDTQYF. Here the CDR3 DNA reads TGTGCCAGCAGCAAAGTGGCGACAGTCACAGATACGCAGTATTTT.

The chain links TRBV6-4 to TRBJ1-2; D call uncertain. The germline CDR1 and CDR2 sequences are MRHNA and SNTAGT. Trimming left V 6 bases short and J 4 bases short, with 15 bases between. CDR3 size: 14 residues. The CDR3 is CASSPTWPTYGYTF. Here the CDR3 DNA reads TGTGCCAGCAGCCCGACATGGCCCACCTATGGCTACACCTTC.

This sequence joins TRBV11-2 and TRBJ2-7, with 9 bases fitting TRBD1. The V gene end was trimmed by 1 base and the J gene end by 6 bases; junction bases not matched to a gene: 4. The CDR3 runs to 14 residues. Germline CDR1 is SGHAT and CDR2 is FQNNGV. CDR3 DNA: TGTGCCAGCAGCTTAGCCCGGGACAGGGTCGAGCAGTACTTC. Translated: CASSLARDRVEQYF.